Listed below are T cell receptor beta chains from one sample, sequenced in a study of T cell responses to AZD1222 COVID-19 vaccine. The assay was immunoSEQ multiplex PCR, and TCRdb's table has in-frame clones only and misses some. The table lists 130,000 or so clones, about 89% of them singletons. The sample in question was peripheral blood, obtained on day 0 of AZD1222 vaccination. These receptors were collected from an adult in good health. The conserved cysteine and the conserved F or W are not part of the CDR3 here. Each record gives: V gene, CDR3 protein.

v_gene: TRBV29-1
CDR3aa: SVDSTGQGYGYT

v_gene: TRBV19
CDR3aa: ASSRDRPSYQPQH

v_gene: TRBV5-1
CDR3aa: ASSLTPHLKNIQY

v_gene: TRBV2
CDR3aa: ASTSPGPFYEQY

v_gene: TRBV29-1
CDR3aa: SVRLAGVRNIQY

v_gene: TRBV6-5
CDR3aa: ASSYSKFGQPQH

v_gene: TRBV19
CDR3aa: ASTTLNGNTIY

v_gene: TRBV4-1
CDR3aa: ASSQDGFKVSQPQH

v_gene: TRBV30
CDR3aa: AWSSGGAASNQPQH

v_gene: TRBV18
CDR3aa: ASSPQGRAGAF

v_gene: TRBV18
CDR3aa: ASSPLQAYEQY

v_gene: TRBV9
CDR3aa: ASSVGDGLGPQH

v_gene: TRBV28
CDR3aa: ASRGQGASSYNSPLH

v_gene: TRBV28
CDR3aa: ASSPSGLVHEQY

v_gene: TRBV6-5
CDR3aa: ASSFGPYGYT

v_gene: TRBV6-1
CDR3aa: ASSEVPRGAGSAYEQY

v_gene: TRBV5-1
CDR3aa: ASSLAPSLANGYT

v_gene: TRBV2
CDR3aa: ASSEAGQGIVAKNIQY

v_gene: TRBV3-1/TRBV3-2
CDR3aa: ASSPVVSSYNSPLH

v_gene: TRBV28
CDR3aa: ASSSSGTANEKLF

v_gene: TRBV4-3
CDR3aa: ASSQSRQGAWWNTEAF

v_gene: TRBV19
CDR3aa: ASSMDASYGYT

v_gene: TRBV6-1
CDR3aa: ASKGSSGNTIY

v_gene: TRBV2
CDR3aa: ASRDRVARGIQY

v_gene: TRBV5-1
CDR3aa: ASSLEAGGWGAF

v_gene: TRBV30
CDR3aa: AWRGRRRNTEAF

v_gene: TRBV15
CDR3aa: ATSNGQGRVFRYT

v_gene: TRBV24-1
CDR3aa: ATSTGGSGEQY

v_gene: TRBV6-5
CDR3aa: ASSYSPANYGYT

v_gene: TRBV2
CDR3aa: ASSDWQGVIGIQY

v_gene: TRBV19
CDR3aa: ASSAIYGNTIY

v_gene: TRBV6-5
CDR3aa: ASSYGRDTRRAF

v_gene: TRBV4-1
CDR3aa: ASSQIGGTEAF

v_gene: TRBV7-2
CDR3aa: ASSPRTSGGGHEQF

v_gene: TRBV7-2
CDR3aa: ASSAQRVDTQY

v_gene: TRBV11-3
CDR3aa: ASSGYRGAEQF

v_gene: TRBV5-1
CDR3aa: ASCSTSGTNTGELF

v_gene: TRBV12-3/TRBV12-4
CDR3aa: ASRSFGETQY

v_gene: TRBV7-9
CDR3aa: ASSLAGWGRETQY

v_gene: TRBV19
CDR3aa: ASSISGPATSQPQH

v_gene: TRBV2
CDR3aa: ASGLGGNQPQH